This is a list of T cell receptor beta chains from one sample in a study of cytomegalovirus exposure and HLA in healthy donors. Profiling relied on immunoSEQ multiplex PCR, and the TCRdb table lists in-frame clones only, not all of them. The sample includes 250,000 to 300,000 clones, 85% to 90% of them seen just once. The sample consisted of PBMCs. These receptors were taken from a woman aged 18 to 35 in good health and CMV-seronegative. Each CDR3 is given without its conserved first and last residue. Rows may omit the clone size; those that give it use once, few, many or a size class.

J | V | size | length | CDR3
TRBJ1-2 | TRBV9 | NA | 12 | ASSSIQISYGYT
TRBJ2-7 | TRBV30 | NA | 9 | AWTRGGEQY
TRBJ2-3 | TRBV27 | NA | 9 | ASSLEDTQY
TRBJ2-1 | TRBV5-1 | NA | 12 | ASSWGTGYNEQF
TRBJ1-3 | TRBV7-2 | NA | 13 | ASSPGTGMGDTIY
TRBJ1-3 | TRBV6-5 | NA | 13 | ASSSRRPLGNTIY
TRBJ1-2 | TRBV10-3 | NA | 11 | AISERQGYGYT
TRBJ1-6 | TRBV5-4 | NA | 13 | ASSLVDRRNSPLH
TRBJ2-7 | TRBV4-3 | NA | 15 | ASSQDATTAGSYEQY
TRBJ1-1 | TRBV4-1 | NA | 13 | ASSQEPGQNTEAF
TRBJ2-1 | TRBV6-5 | NA | 14 | ASSYSIGVVYNEQF
TRBJ2-1 | TRBV6-5 | NA | 13 | ASSSRRLAGNEQF
TRBJ1-1 | TRBV2 | NA | 13 | ASRRQGAFATEAF
TRBJ2-2 | TRBV6-5 | NA | 14 | ASSYRAGGITGELF
TRBJ2-2 | TRBV6-4 | NA | 10 | ASRQGPGELF
TRBJ2-1 | TRBV29-1 | few | 9 | SCGDYNEQF
TRBJ2-6 | TRBV28 | NA | 15 | ASRGQGSFSGANVLT
TRBJ2-5 | TRBV27 | NA | 12 | ASSLSSVKETQY
TRBJ1-3 | TRBV6-5 | NA | 13 | ASSPQGPAGNTIY
TRBJ1-1 | TRBV15 | NA | 14 | ATSAAGDSLNTEAF
TRBJ2-3 | TRBV5-1 | NA | 13 | ASSWGQGAPDTQY
TRBJ1-2 | TRBV5-1 | NA | 13 | ASRPGTGGDYGYT
TRBJ2-2 | TRBV6-1 | NA | 13 | ASSRDSPNTGELF
TRBJ2-1 | TRBV4-1 | NA | 14 | ASSQDSGGAYNEQF
TRBJ2-2 | TRBV27 | NA | 13 | ASSLRGTATGELF
TRBJ2-1 | TRBV4-1 | NA | 13 | ASSPEEAGIDEQF
TRBJ2-7 | TRBV5-1 | NA | 15 | ASSFRQGATNSYEQY
TRBJ2-7 | TRBV19 | NA | 13 | ASSETGQIPYEQY
TRBJ1-5 | TRBV28 | NA | 11 | ASSGPGNQPQH
TRBJ2-3 | TRBV7-8 | few | 9 | ASRKADTQY